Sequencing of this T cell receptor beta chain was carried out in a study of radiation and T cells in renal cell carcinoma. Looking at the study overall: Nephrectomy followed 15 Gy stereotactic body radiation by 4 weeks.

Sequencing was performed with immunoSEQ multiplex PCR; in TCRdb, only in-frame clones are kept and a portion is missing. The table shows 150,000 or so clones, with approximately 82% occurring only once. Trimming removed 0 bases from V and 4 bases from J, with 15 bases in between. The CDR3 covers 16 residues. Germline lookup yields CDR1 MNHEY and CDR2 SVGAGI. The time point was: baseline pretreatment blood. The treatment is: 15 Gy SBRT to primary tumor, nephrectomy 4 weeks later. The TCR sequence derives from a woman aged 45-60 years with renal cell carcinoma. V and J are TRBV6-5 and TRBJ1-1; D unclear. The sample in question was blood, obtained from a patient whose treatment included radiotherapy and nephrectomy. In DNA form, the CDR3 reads TGTGCCAGCAGTTACTCGAGAGGAAAAGCGGTCACTGAAGCTTTCTTT. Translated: CASSYSRGKAVTEAFF.